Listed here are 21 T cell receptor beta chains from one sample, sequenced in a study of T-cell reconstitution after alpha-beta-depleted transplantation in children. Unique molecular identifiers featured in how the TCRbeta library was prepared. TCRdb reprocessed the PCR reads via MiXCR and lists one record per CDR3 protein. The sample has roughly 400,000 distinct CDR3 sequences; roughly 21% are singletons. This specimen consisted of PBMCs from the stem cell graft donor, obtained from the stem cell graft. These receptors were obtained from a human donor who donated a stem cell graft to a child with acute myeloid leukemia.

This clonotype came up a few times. For the CDR3, the DNA is TGTGCCAGCAGTTCGGCTCTCGCCACTGAAGCTTTCTTT. Residues: CASSSALATEAFF. J is TRBJ1-1 and V is TRBV12-3 or TRBV12-4; D gene uncertain. The CDR3 is made up of 13 amino acids. V was trimmed by 4 bases and J by 4 bases, leaving 10 bases between them.

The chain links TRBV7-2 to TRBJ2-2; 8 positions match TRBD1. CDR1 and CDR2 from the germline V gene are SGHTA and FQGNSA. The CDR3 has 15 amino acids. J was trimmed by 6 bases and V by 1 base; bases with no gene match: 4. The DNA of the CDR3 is TGTGCCAGCAGCTTAGGCAGGGGGCTTGCCGGGGAGCTGTTTTTT. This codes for CASSLGRGLAGELFF.

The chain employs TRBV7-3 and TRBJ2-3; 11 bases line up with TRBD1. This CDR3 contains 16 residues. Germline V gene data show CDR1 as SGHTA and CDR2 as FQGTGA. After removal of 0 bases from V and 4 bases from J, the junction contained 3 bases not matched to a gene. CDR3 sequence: CASSLTKGQGADTQYF. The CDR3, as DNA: TGTGCCAGCAGCTTAACTAAGGGACAGGGGGCAGATACGCAGTATTTT.

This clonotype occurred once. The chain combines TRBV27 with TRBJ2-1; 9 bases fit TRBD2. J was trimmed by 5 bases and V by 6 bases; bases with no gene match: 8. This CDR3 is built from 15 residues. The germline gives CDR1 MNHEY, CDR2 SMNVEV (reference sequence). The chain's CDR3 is CASRNGLARHNEQFF. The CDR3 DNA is TGTGCCAGCAGGAACGGACTAGCGAGACACAATGAGCAGTTCTTC.

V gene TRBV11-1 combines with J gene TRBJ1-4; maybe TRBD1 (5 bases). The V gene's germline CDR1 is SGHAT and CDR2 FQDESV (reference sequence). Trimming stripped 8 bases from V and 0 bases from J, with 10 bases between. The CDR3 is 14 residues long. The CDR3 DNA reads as TGTGCCAGCGCGAGGGGAACAACTAATGAAAAACTGTTTTTT. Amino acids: CASARGTTNEKLFF.

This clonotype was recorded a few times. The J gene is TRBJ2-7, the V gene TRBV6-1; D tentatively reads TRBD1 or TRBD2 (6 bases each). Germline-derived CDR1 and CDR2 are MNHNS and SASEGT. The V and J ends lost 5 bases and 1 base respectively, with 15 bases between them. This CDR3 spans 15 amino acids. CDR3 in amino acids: CASSPETGRSYEQYF. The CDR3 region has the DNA TGTGCCAGCAGTCCAGAAACAGGGAGGTCCTACGAGCAGTACTTC.

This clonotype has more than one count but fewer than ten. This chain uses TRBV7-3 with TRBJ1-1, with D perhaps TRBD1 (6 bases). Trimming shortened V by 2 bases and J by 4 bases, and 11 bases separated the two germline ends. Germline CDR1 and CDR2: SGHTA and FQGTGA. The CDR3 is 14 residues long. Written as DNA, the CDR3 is TGTGCCAGCAGCTTATCGGGGGGCCCCACTGAAGCTTTCTTT. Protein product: CASSLSGGPTEAFF.

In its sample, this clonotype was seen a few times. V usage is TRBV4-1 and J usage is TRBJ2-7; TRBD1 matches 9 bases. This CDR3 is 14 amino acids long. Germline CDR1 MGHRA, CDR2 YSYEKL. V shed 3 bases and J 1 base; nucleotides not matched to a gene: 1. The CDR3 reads CASSHGTGSYEQYF. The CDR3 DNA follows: TGCGCCAGCAGCCACGGGACAGGGTCCTACGAGCAGTACTTC.

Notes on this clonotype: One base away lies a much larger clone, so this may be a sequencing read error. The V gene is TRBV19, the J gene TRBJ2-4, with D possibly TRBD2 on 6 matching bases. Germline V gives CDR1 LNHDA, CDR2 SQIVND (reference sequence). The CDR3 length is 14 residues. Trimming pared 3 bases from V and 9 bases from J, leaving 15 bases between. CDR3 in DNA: TGTGCCAGTAGTATGGAGGGGAATTTCGGCATTCAGTACTTC. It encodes CASSMEGNFGIQYF. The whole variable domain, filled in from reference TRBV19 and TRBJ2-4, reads DGGITQSPKYLFRKEGQNVTLSCEQNLNHDAMYWYRQDPGQGLRLIYYSQIVNDFQKGDIAEGYSVSREKKESFPLTVTSAQKNPTAFYLCASSMEGNFGIQYFGAGTRLSVL.

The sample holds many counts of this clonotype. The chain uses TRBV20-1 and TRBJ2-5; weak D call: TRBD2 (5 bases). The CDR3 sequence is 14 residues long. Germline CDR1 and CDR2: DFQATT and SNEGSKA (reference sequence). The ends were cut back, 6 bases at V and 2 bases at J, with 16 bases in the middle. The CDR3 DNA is TGCAGTGCAGAACCCCAGCGGAGACAAGAGACCCAGTACTTC. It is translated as CSAEPQRRQETQYF.

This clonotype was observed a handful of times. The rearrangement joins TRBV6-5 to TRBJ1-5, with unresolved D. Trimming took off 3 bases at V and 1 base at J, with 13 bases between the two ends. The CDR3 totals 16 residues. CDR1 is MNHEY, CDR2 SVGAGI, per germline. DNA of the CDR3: TGTGCCAGCAGTTATAGTTTTTCAGCCAGCAATCAGCCCCAGCATTTT. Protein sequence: CASSYSFSASNQPQHF.

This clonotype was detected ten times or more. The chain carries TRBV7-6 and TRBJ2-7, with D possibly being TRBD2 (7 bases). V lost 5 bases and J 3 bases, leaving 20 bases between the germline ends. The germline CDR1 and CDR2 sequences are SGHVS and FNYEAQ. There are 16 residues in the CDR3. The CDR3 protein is CASSTHRGGFVYEQYF. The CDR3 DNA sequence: TGTGCCAGCAGCACCCATAGGGGGGGGTTCGTCTACGAGCAGTACTTC.

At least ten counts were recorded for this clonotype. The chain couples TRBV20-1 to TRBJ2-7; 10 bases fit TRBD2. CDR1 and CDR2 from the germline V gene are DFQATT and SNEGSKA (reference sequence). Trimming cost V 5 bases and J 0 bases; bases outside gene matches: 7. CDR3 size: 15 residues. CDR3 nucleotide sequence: TGCAGTGCTTCATTTTCTAGCGGGGGCTCCTACGAGCAGTACTTC. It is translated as CSASFSSGGSYEQYF.

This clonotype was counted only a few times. DNA of the CDR3: TGCAGTGCTAGAGACCGGACTAGCGGGAGCAATGAGCAGTTCTTC. Translation gives CSARDRTSGSNEQFF. V gene TRBV20-1 combines with J gene TRBJ2-1; 13 bases line up with TRBD2. The CDR3 has 15 residues. Trimming cost V 0 bases and J 6 bases; bases outside gene matches: 2. Per the germline V gene, CDR1 is DFQATT and CDR2 is SNEGSKA (reference sequence).

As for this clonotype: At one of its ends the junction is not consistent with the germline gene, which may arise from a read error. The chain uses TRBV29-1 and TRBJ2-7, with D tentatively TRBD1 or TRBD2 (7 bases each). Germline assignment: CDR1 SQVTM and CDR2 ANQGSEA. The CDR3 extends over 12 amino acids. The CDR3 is CSVADRDYEEYF. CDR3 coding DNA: TGCAGCGTTGCAGACAGGGACTACGAGGAGTACTTC.

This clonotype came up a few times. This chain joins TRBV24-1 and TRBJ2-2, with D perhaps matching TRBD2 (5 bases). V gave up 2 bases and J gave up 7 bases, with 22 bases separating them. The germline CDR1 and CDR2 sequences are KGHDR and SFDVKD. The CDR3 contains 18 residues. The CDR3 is CATSDSPPRARKVGELFF. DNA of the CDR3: TGTGCCACCAGTGATTCCCCCCCGCGGGCTAGGAAGGTCGGGGAGCTGTTTTTT.

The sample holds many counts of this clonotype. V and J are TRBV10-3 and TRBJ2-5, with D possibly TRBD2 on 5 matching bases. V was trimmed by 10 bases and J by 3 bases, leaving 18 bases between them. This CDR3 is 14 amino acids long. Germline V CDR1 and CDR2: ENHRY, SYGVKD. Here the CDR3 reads CATTPMGAEETQYF. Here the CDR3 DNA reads TGTGCCACCACCCCTATGGGAGCGGAAGAGACCCAGTACTTC.

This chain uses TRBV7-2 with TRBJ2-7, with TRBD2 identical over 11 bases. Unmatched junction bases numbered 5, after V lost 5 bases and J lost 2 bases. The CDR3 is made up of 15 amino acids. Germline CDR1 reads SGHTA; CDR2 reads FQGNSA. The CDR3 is CASSQIAGGAYEQYF. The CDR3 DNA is TGTGCCAGCAGCCAAATAGCGGGAGGGGCCTACGAGCAGTACTTC.

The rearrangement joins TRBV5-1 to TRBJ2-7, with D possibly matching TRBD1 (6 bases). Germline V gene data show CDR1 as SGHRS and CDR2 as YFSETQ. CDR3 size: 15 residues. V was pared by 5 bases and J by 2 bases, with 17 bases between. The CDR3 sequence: CASSPIQGYAYEQYF. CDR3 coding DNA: TGCGCCAGCAGTCCTATACAGGGATATGCCTACGAGCAGTACTTC.

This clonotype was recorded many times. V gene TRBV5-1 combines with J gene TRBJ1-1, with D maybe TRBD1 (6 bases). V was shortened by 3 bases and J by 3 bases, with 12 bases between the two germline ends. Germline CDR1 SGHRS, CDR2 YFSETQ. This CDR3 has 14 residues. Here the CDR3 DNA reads TGCGCCAGCAGCTACACAGGGATGGACACTGAAGCTTTCTTT. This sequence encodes CASSYTGMDTEAFF.

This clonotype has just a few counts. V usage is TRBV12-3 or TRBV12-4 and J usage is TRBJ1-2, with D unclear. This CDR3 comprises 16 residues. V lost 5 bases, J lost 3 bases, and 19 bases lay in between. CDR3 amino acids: CASSPPLRSTDYGYTF. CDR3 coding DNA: TGTGCCAGCAGTCCGCCCCTTCGGAGTACGGACTATGGCTACACCTTC.